Listed below are T cell receptor beta chains from one sample, sequenced in a study of T-cell memory formation after mild COVID-19. TCRdb fed the 5' RACE reads into MiXCR, producing one record per CDR3 protein. The sample holds about 180,000 distinct CDR3 sequences, under 20% seen once. Sequenced sample: PBMCs or a T cell subset sorted from them (not recorded which). Receptors were obtained from an adult woman who had mild COVID-19 (a few samples of this study predate the infection). Cell type and time point are not known. The CDR3 runs from the conserved cysteine through the conserved F or W. The D gene is left open where the match is weak. Size is omitted from some rows. Given values are once, few, many or a class for expanded clones.

>.|TRBJ1-5|TRBV3-1|.|14
TGTGCCAGCAGCCTCCACTGGGTTCGTCAGCCCCAGCATTTT
CASSLHWVRQPQHF
>few|TRBJ1-2|TRBV5-5|.|14
TGTGCCAGCAGCTTGAGGCCGGGGAACTATGGCTACACCTTC
CASSLRPGNYGYTF
>few|TRBJ2-5|TRBV5-4|TRBD2|14
TGTGCCAGCAGCTTGGAAGGGACTACACAACCCGTATCCTTC
CASSLEGTTQPVSF
>few|TRBJ2-7|TRBV20-1|TRBD2|16
TGCAGTGCTAGTACTGCCTGGACTAGCGGAGACTACGAGCAGTACTTC
CSASTAWTSGDYEQYF
>few|TRBJ2-6|TRBV7-9|TRBD1|19
TGTGCCAGCAGCTTCCCCAGGGATTTACAGGGGGCTGGGGCCAACGTCCTGACTTTC
CASSFPRDLQGAGANVLTF
>.|TRBJ1-4|TRBV15|.|15
TGTGCCACCTCATCCGGGACTCGTCCTAATGAAAAACTGTTTTTT
CATSSGTRPNEKLFF
>few|TRBJ2-3|TRBV5-1|TRBD2|16
TGCGCCAGCAGCTTGGGACTAGCGCCGAGCACAGATACGCAGTATTTT
CASSLGLAPSTDTQYF
>.|TRBJ2-2|TRBV5-1|TRBD1|16
TGCGCCAGCAGCCCCCGACAGGGTATGAACACCGGGGAGCTGTTTTTT
CASSPRQGMNTGELFF
>.|TRBJ2-7|TRBV3-1|TRBD2|16
TGTGCCAGCAGCCAAGGGACTAGCGGGAACTCCTACGAGCAGTACTTC
CASSQGTSGNSYEQYF
>few|TRBJ1-6|TRBV12-3/TRBV12-4|TRBD1|15
TGTGCCAGCAGTTTTTTCGGGACAGGCAATTCACCCCTCCACTTT
CASSFFGTGNSPLHF
>few|TRBJ2-3|TRBV20-1|TRBD2|14
TGCAGTGTTACTAGCGGGAGGCTCACAGATACGCAGTATTTT
CSVTSGRLTDTQYF
>few|TRBJ2-7|TRBV5-1|TRBD1|14
TGCGCCAGCAGAGGACAGGCGTCTTCCTACGAGCAGTACTTC
CASRGQASSYEQYF
>.|TRBJ2-3|TRBV5-6|.|14
TGTGCCAGCACCCTCTTTTCGGGCACAGATACGCAGTATTTT
CASTLFSGTDTQYF
>.|TRBJ1-2|TRBV5-5|.|15
TGTGCCAGCAGCTTGGACGGCCTAGTAAAGTATGGCTACACCTTC
CASSLDGLVKYGYTF
>few|TRBJ2-1|TRBV10-2|TRBD2|14
TGCGCCAGCAGGGGACTAGCGGGAGTGGGTGAGCAGTTCTTC
CASRGLAGVGEQFF
>many|TRBJ2-2|TRBV4-3|TRBD2|18
TGCGCCAGCAGCCAAGAGGTGTATAGCGGGAGTAGCACCGGGGAGCTGTTTTTT
CASSQEVYSGSSTGELFF
>.|TRBJ2-4|TRBV5-1|.|16
TGCGCCAGCAGCTTGGGACAGCCCCTAGCCAAAAACATTCAGTACTTC
CASSLGQPLAKNIQYF
>.|TRBJ2-7|TRBV10-3|.|10
TGTGCCATCAGCGAGGGGGAGCAGTACTTC
CAISEGEQYF
>.|TRBJ1-1|TRBV7-9|.|11
TGTGCCACGCAGATGAACACTGAAGCTTTCTTT
CATQMNTEAFF
>.|TRBJ1-2|TRBV20-1|.|13
TGCAGTGCAGCGCCCCAGAGAGACTATGGCTACACCTTC
CSAAPQRDYGYTF
>.|TRBJ1-6|TRBV20-1|.|15
TGCAGTGCTAGGGGACGGAGCTCCTATAATTCACCCCTCCACTTT
CSARGRSSYNSPLHF
>few|TRBJ1-1|TRBV7-9|.|10
TGTGCCAGCAGCGGGAAAGAAGCTTTCTTT
CASSGKEAFF
>few|TRBJ2-7|TRBV2|TRBD1|16
TGTGCCAGCAGTGATTGGGACAGGGGTGCGGACTACGAGCAGTACTTC
CASSDWDRGADYEQYF
>few|TRBJ2-5|TRBV7-9|TRBD2|16
TGTGCCAGCAGCCTCCCTAGCGGGAGGTACCAAGAGACCCAGTACTTC
CASSLPSGRYQETQYF
>.|TRBJ1-2|TRBV18|.|14
TGTGCCAGCTCACCAAAAGAGTCTAACTATGGCTACACCTTC
CASSPKESNYGYTF
>.|TRBJ2-3|TRBV12-3/TRBV12-4|.|14
TGTGCCAGCAGTTTACAGGGGCAGGCAGATACGCAGTATTTT
CASSLQGQADTQYF
>few|TRBJ2-7|TRBV9|.|13
TGTGCCAGCAGCGTAGCGCAGGGTTACGAGCAGTACTTC
CASSVAQGYEQYF
>few|TRBJ2-2|TRBV29-1|.|14
TGCAGCGTTGACTTACAGGAGAACACCGGGGAGCTGTTTTTT
CSVDLQENTGELFF
>few|TRBJ2-7|TRBV12-3/TRBV12-4|.|12
TGTGCCACCAGCGAGACGACCTACGAGCAGTACTTC
CATSETTYEQYF
>many|TRBJ2-7|TRBV6-5|TRBD2|15
TGTGCCAGCAGGGAACTAGCGGGAGGGCCCGCCGAGCAGTACTTC
CASRELAGGPAEQYF
>few|TRBJ2-3|TRBV6-5|.|12
TGTGCCAGTGGGGGGGCCCAAGATACGCAGTATTTT
CASGGAQDTQYF
>.|TRBJ2-1|TRBV2|TRBD2|14
TGTGCCAGCAGTGAGGCTAGCGGGAGTAAGGTGCCGTTCTTC
CASSEASGSKVPFF
>few|TRBJ1-1|TRBV5-1|.|15
TGCGCCAGCAGTGGTGGCCAACCAGGGCATACTGAAGCTTTCTTT
CASSGGQPGHTEAFF
>.|TRBJ2-1|TRBV7-2|TRBD1|16
TGTGCCAGCAGCTTGGGTGGGACAGGGAGGCTCGATGAGCAGTTCTTC
CASSLGGTGRLDEQFF
>.|TRBJ2-3|TRBV6-1|TRBD2|14
TGTGCCAGCGGACTAGCTGCTAGCACAGATACGCAGTATTTT
CASGLAASTDTQYF
>.|TRBJ2-7|TRBV6-5|.|15
TGTGCCAGCAGTTACGACCTTCTCCGCACCTACGAGCAGTACTTC
CASSYDLLRTYEQYF
>many|TRBJ2-5|TRBV9|TRBD1|19
TGTGCCAGCAGCGTAGCTACTACGGGTATGAGGGGGCGCCAAGAGACCCAGTACTTC
CASSVATTGMRGRQETQYF
>few|TRBJ2-2|TRBV5-1|TRBD2|13
TGCGCCAGCAATCGACTAGCCACCGGGGAGCTGTTTTTT
CASNRLATGELFF
>few|TRBJ2-2|TRBV6-5|.|14
TGTGCCAGCAGTTTTACAGCGAACACCGGGGAGCTGTTTTTT
CASSFTANTGELFF
>.|TRBJ2-1|TRBV29-1|.|13
TGCAGCGTTGAATCCCCTATCTACAATGAGCAGTTCTTC
CSVESPIYNEQFF